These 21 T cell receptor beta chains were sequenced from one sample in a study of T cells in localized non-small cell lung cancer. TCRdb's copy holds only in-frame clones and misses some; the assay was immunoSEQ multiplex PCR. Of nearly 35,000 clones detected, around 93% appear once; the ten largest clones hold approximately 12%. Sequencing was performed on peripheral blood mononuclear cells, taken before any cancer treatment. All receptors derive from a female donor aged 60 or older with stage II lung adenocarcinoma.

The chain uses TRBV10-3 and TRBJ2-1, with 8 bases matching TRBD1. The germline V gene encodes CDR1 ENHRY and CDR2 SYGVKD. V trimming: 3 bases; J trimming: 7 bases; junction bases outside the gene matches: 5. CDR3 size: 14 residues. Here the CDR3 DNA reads TGTGCCATCAGTGAAAGACAGGGGACGAATGAGCAGTTCTTC. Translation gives CAISERQGTNEQFF.

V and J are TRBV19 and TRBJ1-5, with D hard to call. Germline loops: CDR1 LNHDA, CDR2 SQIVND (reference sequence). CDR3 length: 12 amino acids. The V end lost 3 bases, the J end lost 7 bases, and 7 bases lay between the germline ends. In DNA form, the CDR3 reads TGTGCCAGTAGTATCCCCGGACAGCCCCAGCATTTT. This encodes CASSIPGQPQHF.

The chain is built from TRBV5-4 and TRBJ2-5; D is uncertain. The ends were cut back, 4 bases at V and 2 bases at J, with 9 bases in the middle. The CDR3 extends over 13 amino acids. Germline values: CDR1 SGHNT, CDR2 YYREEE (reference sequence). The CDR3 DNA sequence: TGTGCCAGCAGCCTACCGCTTCAAGAGACCCAGTACTTC. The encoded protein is CASSLPLQETQYF.

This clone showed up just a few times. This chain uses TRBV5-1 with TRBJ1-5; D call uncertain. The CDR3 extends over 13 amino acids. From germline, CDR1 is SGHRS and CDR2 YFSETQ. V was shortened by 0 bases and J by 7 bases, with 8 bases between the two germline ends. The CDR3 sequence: CASSLDPKQPQHF. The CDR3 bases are TGCGCCAGCAGCTTGGATCCTAAACAGCCCCAGCATTTT.

The CDR3 region has the DNA TGTGCCTGGAGTGCGACGCGACGGCCAGTTTTAGTACATTTCTTT. Residues: CAWSATRRPVLVHFF. V is TRBV30 and J is TRBJ1-1; D gene unclear. This CDR3 spans 15 amino acids. Germline CDR1 reads GTSNPN; CDR2 reads SVGIG (reference sequence). The V and J ends lost 1 base and 13 bases respectively, with 25 bases between them.

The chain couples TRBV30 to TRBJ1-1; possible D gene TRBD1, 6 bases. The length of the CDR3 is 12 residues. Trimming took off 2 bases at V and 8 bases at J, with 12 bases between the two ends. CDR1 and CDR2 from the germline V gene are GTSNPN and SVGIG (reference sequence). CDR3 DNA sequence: TGTGCCTGGAGTAGGGGGGAAGGAGAAGCTTTCTTT. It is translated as CAWSRGEGEAFF.

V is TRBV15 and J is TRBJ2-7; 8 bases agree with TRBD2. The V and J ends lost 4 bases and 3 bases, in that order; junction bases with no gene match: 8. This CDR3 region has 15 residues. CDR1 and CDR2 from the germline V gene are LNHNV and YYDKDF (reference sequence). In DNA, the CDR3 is TGTGCCACCAGCAACCAGCGGGAGAATGTCTACGAGCAGTACTTC. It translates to CATSNQRENVYEQYF.

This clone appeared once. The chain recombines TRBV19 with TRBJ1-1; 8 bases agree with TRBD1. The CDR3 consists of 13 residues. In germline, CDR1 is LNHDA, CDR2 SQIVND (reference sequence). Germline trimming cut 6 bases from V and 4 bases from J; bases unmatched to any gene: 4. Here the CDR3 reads CASRTQGGTEAFF. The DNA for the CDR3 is TGTGCCAGTAGAACACAGGGGGGCACTGAAGCTTTCTTT.

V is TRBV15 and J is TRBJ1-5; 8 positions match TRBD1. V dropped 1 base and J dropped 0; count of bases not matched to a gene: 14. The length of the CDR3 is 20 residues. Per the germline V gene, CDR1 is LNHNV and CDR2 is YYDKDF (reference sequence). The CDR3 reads CATSRGGTRGLSLSNQPQHF. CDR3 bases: TGTGCCACCAGCAGAGGCGGTACCAGGGGGCTTTCCCTTAGCAATCAGCCCCAGCATTTT.

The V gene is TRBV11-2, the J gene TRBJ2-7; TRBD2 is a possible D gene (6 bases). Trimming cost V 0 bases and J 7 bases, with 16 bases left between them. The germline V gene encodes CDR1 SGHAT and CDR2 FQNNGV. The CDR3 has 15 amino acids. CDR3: CASSLDATGGREQYF. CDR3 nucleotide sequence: TGTGCCAGCAGCTTAGACGCGACCGGGGGTCGAGAGCAGTACTTC.

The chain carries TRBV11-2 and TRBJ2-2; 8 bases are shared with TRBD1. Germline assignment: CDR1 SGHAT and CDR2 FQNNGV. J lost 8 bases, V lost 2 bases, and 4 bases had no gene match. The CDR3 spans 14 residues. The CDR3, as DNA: TGTGCCAGCAGCTTACTCAGGGGGCGAGGGGAGCTGTTTTTT. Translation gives CASSLLRGRGELFF.

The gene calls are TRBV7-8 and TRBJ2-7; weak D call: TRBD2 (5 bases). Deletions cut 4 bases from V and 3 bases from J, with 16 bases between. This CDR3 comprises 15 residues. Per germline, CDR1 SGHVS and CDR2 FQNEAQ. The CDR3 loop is CASSSRGSLSYEQYF. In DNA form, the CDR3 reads TGTGCCAGCAGCTCCCGGGGTTCTCTGAGCTACGAGCAGTACTTC.

In DNA, the CDR3 is TGTGCCAGCAGCTATACAGGGTACCGTGGCTACACCTTC. Its protein is CASSYTGYRGYTF. The chain joins TRBV7-2 to TRBJ1-2; possible D gene TRBD1, 6 bases. CDR3 length: 13 residues. CDR1 and CDR2 (germline): SGHTA, FQGNSA. The V gene lost 4 bases and the J gene lost 7 bases, with 13 bases spanning the gap.

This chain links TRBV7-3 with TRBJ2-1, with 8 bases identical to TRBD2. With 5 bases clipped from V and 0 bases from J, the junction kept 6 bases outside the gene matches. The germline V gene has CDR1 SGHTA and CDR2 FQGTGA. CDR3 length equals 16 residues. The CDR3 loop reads CASSKFSGGSYNEQFF. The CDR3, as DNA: TGTGCCAGCAGCAAATTCAGCGGGGGCTCCTACAATGAGCAGTTCTTC.

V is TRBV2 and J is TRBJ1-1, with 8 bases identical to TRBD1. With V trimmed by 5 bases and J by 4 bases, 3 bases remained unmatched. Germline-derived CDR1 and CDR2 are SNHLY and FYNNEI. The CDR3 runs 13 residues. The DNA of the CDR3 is TGTGCCAGCAGTAACACAGGGGGCACTGAAGCTTTCTTT. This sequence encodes CASSNTGGTEAFF.

The CDR3 sequence is CASRPRARLGYTF. For the CDR3, the DNA is TGTGCCAGCCGACCCAGGGCGCGGCTCGGCTACACCTTC. J is TRBJ1-2 and V is TRBV6-5, with D maybe TRBD1 (5 bases). The germline V gene encodes CDR1 MNHEY and CDR2 SVGAGI. The CDR3 sequence is 13 residues long. Trimming removed 8 bases from V and 8 bases from J, with 18 bases in between.

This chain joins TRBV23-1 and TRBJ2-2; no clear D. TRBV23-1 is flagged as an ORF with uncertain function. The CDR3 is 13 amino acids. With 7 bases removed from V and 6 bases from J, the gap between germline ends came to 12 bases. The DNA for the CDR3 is TGCGCCAGCATCCTCATACGGGCCGGGGAGCTGTTTTTT. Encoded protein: CASILIRAGELFF.

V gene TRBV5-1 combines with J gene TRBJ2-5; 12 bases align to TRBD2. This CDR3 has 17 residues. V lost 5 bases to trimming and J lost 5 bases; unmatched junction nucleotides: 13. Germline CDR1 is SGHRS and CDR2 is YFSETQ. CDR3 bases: TGCGCCAGCAGGAGAGAGGCTAGCGGGGGGGCCTCGGAGACCCAGTACTTC. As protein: CASRREASGGASETQYF.

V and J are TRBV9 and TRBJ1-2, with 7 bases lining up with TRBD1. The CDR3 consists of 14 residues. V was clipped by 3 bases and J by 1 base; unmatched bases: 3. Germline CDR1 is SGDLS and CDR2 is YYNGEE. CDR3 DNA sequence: TGTGCCAGCAGCGCAGGGGGAAATAACTATGGCTACACCTTC. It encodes CASSAGGNNYGYTF. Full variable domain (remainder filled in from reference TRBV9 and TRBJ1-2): DSGVTQTPKHLITATGQRVTLRCSPRSGDLSVYWYQQSLDQGLQFLIQYYNGEERAKGNILERFSAQQFPDLHSELNLSSLELGDSALYFCASSAGGNNYGYTFGSGTRLTVV.

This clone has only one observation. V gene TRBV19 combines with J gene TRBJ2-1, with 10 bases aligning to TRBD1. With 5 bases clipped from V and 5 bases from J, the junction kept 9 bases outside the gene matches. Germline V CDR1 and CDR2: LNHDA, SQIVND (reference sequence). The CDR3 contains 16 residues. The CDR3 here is CASSPRQGAVHNEQFF. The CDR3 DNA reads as TGTGCCAGTAGTCCGCGACAGGGGGCGGTTCACAATGAGCAGTTCTTC.

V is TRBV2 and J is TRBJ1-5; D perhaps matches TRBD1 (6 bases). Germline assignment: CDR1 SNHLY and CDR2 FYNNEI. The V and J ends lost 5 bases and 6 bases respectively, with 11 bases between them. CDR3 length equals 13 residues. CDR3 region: CASSSTGLQPQHF. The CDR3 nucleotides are TGTGCCAGCAGTTCGACAGGTCTTCAGCCCCAGCATTTT.